The clone carrying this TCR beta chain was detected ten times or more. Its antigen is currently unknown. The CDR3 is cut off 3 residues early in the read; its end comes from the germline J gene. The sample is drawn from a study of T cell clonality in common variable immunodeficiency. The CDR3 has 13 residues. The germline CDR1 and CDR2 sequences are SGHRS and YFSETQ. The ends were cut back, 3 bases at V and 3 bases at J, with 8 bases in the middle. No CVID subject was ill or on immunomodulatory drugs when sampled. Points from the study as a whole: Shared TCRbeta clones were fewer between CVID subjects than controls. Fewer deletions and N-nucleotide insertions were reportedly seen in common variable immunodeficiency TCR beta sequences. Patient heterogeneity in the CVID cohort limited correlations between repertoire features and clinical complications. Compared with healthy controls, CVID subjects showed increased TCRbeta clonality, mostly in about a third.

This table comes from immunoSEQ multiplex PCR, and its TCRdb copy is limited to in-frame clones, with some not included. The table lists tens of thousands of clones, with no singletons. The sample was peripheral blood mononuclear cells. V is TRBV5-1 and J is TRBJ2-3, with D uncertain. The TCR sequence derives from a human donor with common variable immunodeficiency. CDR3 bases read: TGCGCCAGCAGCTCCCCAGAAACAGATACG. Protein sequence: CASSSPETDT. The whole CDR3 protein is CASSSPETDTQYF.